This TCR beta chain was profiled in a study of cytomegalovirus exposure and HLA in healthy donors. The CDR3 extends over 15 amino acids. With V trimmed by 3 bases and J by 1 base, 4 bases remained unmatched. Looked up from germline, CDR1 is GTSNPN and CDR2 is SVGIG (reference sequence). Produced via immunoSEQ multiplex PCR; TCRdb's table is partial and in-frame only. Altogether roughly 130,000 clones are present, around nine tenths being singletons, with the ten largest covering roughly 1.4%. This clone was recorded only once. Sample: PBMCs. This TCR was sampled from a man aged 25-45 years in good health and CMV-seronegative. V and J are TRBV30 and TRBJ2-2, with 8 bases fitting TRBD1. The CDR3 here is CAWRAGTGNTGELFF. As DNA, the CDR3 is TGTGCCTGGAGAGCCGGGACAGGGAACACCGGGGAGCTGTTTTTT.